This T cell receptor beta chain comes out of a study of T cell responses to AZD1222 COVID-19 vaccine. Study findings and constraints: CD4 TCRs covered the whole spike, strongest at regions 160-218 and 743-854. Repertoires were collected only later (after the peak T cell response had occurred).

V lost 6 bases, J lost 2 bases, and 7 bases stayed unmatched. The CDR3 totals 16 residues. Germline assignment: CDR1 MRHNA and CDR2 SNTAGT. Points on this clone: Its cognate antigen is unknown.

TCRdb's table, derived via immunoSEQ multiplex PCR, lists solely in-frame clones and lacks some. Among roughly 130,000 clones listed, approximately 90% were seen once. This rearrangement joins TRBV6-4 to TRBJ2-3; 11 bases line up with TRBD2. Sequencing used peripheral blood, obtained 28 days after the second AZD1222 dose. The TCR originated in an adult who received the AZD1222 COVID-19 vaccine. The CDR3 DNA is TGTGCCAGCAGCGATCTAGCGGGAGGTCCCACAGATACGCAGTATTTT. The encoded protein is CASSDLAGGPTDTQYF.